A selection of T cell receptor beta chains follows, all from one sample in a study of blood T cell repertoires in COVID-19. The method was immunoSEQ multiplex PCR; TCRdb's version includes in-frame clones alone and lacks a portion of them. The sample holds 250,000 to 300,000 clones; about 86% are singletons and the top ten take around 1.8%. The sequencing input was peripheral blood. Receptor source: a man aged 25 to 40 with active or convalescent COVID-19. CDR3s include the opening cysteine and the closing phenylalanine or tryptophan. D genes are given only for firm matches. Part of the rows lack a size; the others show once, few, many or a class for expanded clones.

clone_size	v_call	d_call	j_call	cdr3_aa	cdr3_nt
-	TRBV2	-	TRBJ1-3	CASAPGSSSGNTIYF	TGTGCCAGCGCTCCGGGTTCCAGCTCTGGAAACACCATATATTTT
-	TRBV6-5	TRBD2	TRBJ2-5	CASRLAGGQETQYF	TGTGCCAGCAGGTTAGCGGGGGGACAAGAGACCCAGTACTTC
once	TRBV9	-	TRBJ2-1	CASSVLTGDVNEQFF	TGTGCCAGCAGCGTATTAACGGGGGATGTAAATGAGCAGTTCTTC
once	TRBV29-1	-	TRBJ2-1	CSVRYLYNEQFF	TGCAGCGTTCGGTACCTCTACAATGAGCAGTTCTTC
-	TRBV27	TRBD1	TRBJ2-1	CASSLTGGSYNEQFF	TGTGCCAGCAGCCTAACAGGGGGCTCCTACAATGAGCAGTTCTTC
-	TRBV4-1	TRBD1	TRBJ2-7	CASSQDDTGGIDEQYF	TGCGCCAGCAGCCAAGATGATACAGGGGGCATCGACGAGCAGTACTTC
-	TRBV10-2	-	TRBJ2-7	CATRQSSYEQYF	TGCGCCACCCGACAGAGCTCCTACGAGCAGTACTTC
-	TRBV10-2	TRBD1	TRBJ1-4	CASSESARGANEKLFF	TGCGCCAGCAGTGAGTCAGCCAGGGGGGCTAATGAAAAACTGTTTTTT
-	TRBV5-1	TRBD2	TRBJ2-1	CASSWGPLAGGPGILNEQFF	TGCGCCAGCAGCTGGGGCCCTTTAGCGGGGGGACCCGGAATTCTAAATGAGCAGTTCTTC
-	TRBV5-5	-	TRBJ1-2	CASSLAGDGGGYGYTF	TGTGCCAGCAGCTTGGCAGGGGACGGCGGGGGCTATGGCTACACCTTC
once	TRBV5-1	TRBD2	TRBJ2-1	CASSYLSGGEYNEQFF	TGCGCCAGCAGCTACCTAAGCGGGGGAGAGTACAATGAGCAGTTCTTC
-	TRBV7-2	TRBD2	TRBJ2-1	CASSLVPAGGDNEQFF	TGTGCCAGCAGCTTAGTCCCAGCGGGGGGCGATAATGAGCAGTTCTTC
-	TRBV5-4	-	TRBJ2-2	CASSGYAGPNTGELFF	TGTGCCAGCAGCGGTTACGCAGGGCCGAACACCGGGGAGCTGTTTTTT
-	TRBV7-3	-	TRBJ2-5	CASSLIGGTQYF	TGTGCCAGCAGCTTAATTGGCGGGACCCAGTACTTC
-	TRBV10-3	TRBD2	TRBJ2-1	CAISDPRLAGGPEQFF	TGTGCCATCAGTGACCCTCGGCTAGCGGGGGGGCCAGAGCAGTTCTTC
-	TRBV19	TRBD1	TRBJ2-1	CASSKGARGNNEQFF	TGTGCCAGTAGTAAGGGGGCTAGAGGGAACAATGAGCAGTTCTTC
-	TRBV27	TRBD2	TRBJ2-1	CASSLFVAGGDNEQFF	TGTGCCAGCAGTTTGTTCGTAGCGGGGGGAGACAATGAGCAGTTCTTC
-	TRBV6-5	-	TRBJ1-2	CASSLLTGSYGYTF	TGTGCCAGCAGTCTACTTACAGGGAGCTATGGCTACACCTTC
-	TRBV5-1	-	TRBJ1-2	CASSSEPGRGATF	TGCGCCAGCAGCTCAGAACCCGGACGGGGGGCCACCTTC
once	TRBV14	-	TRBJ2-2	CASSHRISNTGELFF	TGTGCCAGCAGCCATAGAATTTCGAACACCGGGGAGCTGTTTTTT
many	TRBV5-4	TRBD1	TRBJ2-5	CASSLRTGEETQYF	TGTGCCAGCAGCTTGCGGACAGGGGAAGAGACCCAGTACTTC
-	TRBV9	TRBD1	TRBJ1-5	CASSDGQGSQPQHF	TGTGCCAGCAGCGACGGACAGGGTAGTCAGCCCCAGCATTTT
-	TRBV11-2	TRBD2	TRBJ2-5	CASSFRAGGPSVETQYF	TGTGCCAGCAGCTTTCGAGCGGGGGGGCCCTCTGTAGAGACCCAGTACTTC
-	TRBV7-9	-	TRBJ2-3	CASSLDAGPSTDTQYF	TGTGCCAGCAGCTTAGATGCGGGACCTAGCACAGATACGCAGTATTTT
-	TRBV5-1	TRBD2	TRBJ2-1	CASSPSGLYNEQFF	TGCGCCAGCAGCCCTAGCGGGCTCTACAATGAGCAGTTCTTC
-	TRBV7-9	-	TRBJ2-3	CASSRSTGGRDTQYF	TGTGCCAGCAGCAGATCGACAGGCGGTCGCGATACGCAGTATTTT